Each of the 27 T cell receptor beta chains below was sequenced from the same sample in a study of T cells in Graves' hyperthyroidism and ophthalmopathy. Amplification targeted TCR beta CDR3 regions from RNA transcripts. RT-PCR in the first round (using the HTBI primer set) targeted the TCR CDR3. A single record per CDR3 protein comes from TCRdb applying MiXCR to the multiplex PCR reads. The profile shows hundreds of thousands of distinct CDR3 sequences, around 19% of them singletons. Sequencing was carried out using blood. The receptors stem from a woman in her fifties or sixties with Graves' hyperthyroidism that later progressed to Graves' ophthalmopathy.

This clonotype showed up many times. The chain uses TRBV6-2 or TRBV6-3 and TRBJ2-3; D not resolved. Trimming cost V 2 bases and J 1 base, with 10 bases left between them. The CDR3 spans 15 residues. The germline V gene encodes CDR1 MNHEY and CDR2 SVGEGT. This CDR3 is CASSYEGQGTDTQYF. The CDR3 DNA reads as TGTGCCAGCAGTTACGAAGGGCAAGGCACAGATACGCAGTATTTT.

V and J are TRBV5-1 and TRBJ2-5; D is uncertain. From germline, CDR1 is SGHRS and CDR2 YFSETQ. The CDR3 covers 14 residues. With 0 bases removed from V and 2 bases from J, the gap between germline ends came to 8 bases. This CDR3 is CASSLGRNQETQYF. CDR3 coding DNA: TGCGCCAGCAGCTTGGGACGGAATCAAGAGACCCAGTACTTC.

This clonotype was seen a few times. The chain joins TRBV6-5 to TRBJ1-6; D not certain. The CDR3 length is 18 residues. V was cut by 2 bases and J by 5 bases, with 19 bases left in between. CDR1 MNHEY and CDR2 SVGAGI come from the germline V gene. The CDR3 nucleotides read TGTGCCAGCAGTTACCCCCTCGTTCGCGGGATTGATAATTCACCCCTCCACTTT. Translation: CASSYPLVRGIDNSPLHF.

This clonotype was counted only a few times. V usage is TRBV4-1 and J usage is TRBJ2-1, with TRBD2 as a possible D gene (6 bases). The CDR3 is 16 residues long. Germline loops: CDR1 MGHRA, CDR2 YSYEKL. The ends were cut back, 0 bases at V and 0 bases at J, with 9 bases in the middle. This chain's CDR3 is CASSQDPRDSYNEQFF. CDR3 nucleotide sequence: TGCGCCAGCAGCCAAGATCCGCGGGACTCCTACAATGAGCAGTTCTTC.

The CDR3 sequence: CASSLGGLATNEQFF. In DNA form, the CDR3 reads TGTGCCAGCAGCTTAGGCGGACTAGCCACTAATGAGCAGTTCTTC. The chain has TRBV11-2 and TRBJ2-1; 8 positions agree with TRBD2. V lost 1 base to trimming and J lost 7 bases; unmatched junction nucleotides: 6. Germline CDR1 SGHAT, CDR2 FQNNGV. The CDR3 is made up of 15 amino acids.

At least ten counts were recorded for this clonotype. This chain connects TRBV2 to TRBJ2-6, with D unclear. The CDR3 sequence is 14 residues long. The germline gives CDR1 SNHLY, CDR2 FYNNEI. V was shortened by 3 bases and J by 0 bases, with 3 bases between the two germline ends. Here the CDR3 reads CASSDNSGANVLTF. CDR3 bases: TGTGCCAGCAGTGACAACTCTGGGGCCAACGTCCTGACTTTC.

The J gene is TRBJ2-1, the V gene TRBV6-1; D is perhaps TRBD2 (5 bases). Looked up from germline, CDR1 is MNHNS and CDR2 is SASEGT. The germline V and J ends were trimmed by 6 bases and 5 bases, with 17 bases remaining between them. The CDR3 sequence is 15 residues long. The DNA for the CDR3 is TGTGCCAGCAGAGGCTGGGCTAGCAGGAACAATGAGCAGTTCTTC. It is translated as CASRGWASRNNEQFF.

Of note for this clonotype: A clone one base away is much larger, so this may be a read error. The genes are TRBV4-2 and TRBJ1-1; unclear D gene. CDR1 and CDR2 from the germline V gene are LGHNA and YNFKEQ. CDR3 length equals 11 residues. Deletions cut 5 bases from V and 2 bases from J, with 3 bases between. CDR3 in amino acids: CASSINTEAFF. As DNA, the CDR3 is TGTGCCAGCAGCATTAACACTGAAGCTTTCTTT.

With regard to this clonotype: A much more abundant neighbour one base away suggests this may be a read error. The chain couples TRBV2 to TRBJ1-1; no clear D gene. Germline lookup yields CDR1 SNHLY and CDR2 FYNNEI. The V end was cut by 7 bases, the J end by 8 bases, with 14 bases between. The CDR3 loop spans 12 amino acids. The CDR3 coding sequence is TGTGCCAGCAACCAGGACCCACTCGAAGCTTTCTTT. This translates into CASNQDPLEAFF.

This clonotype has a count of ten or more. This chain joins TRBV3-1 and TRBJ1-1; the match to TRBD1 covers 8 bases. In germline, CDR1 is LGHDT, CDR2 YNNKEL (reference sequence). This CDR3 contains 13 residues. V shed 4 bases, J shed 7 bases, and the junction held 5 bases outside the gene matches. The CDR3 DNA reads as TGTGCCAGCAGCCTACCAGGGGGCGGTGAAGCTTTCTTT. It specifies CASSLPGGGEAFF.

The chain joins TRBV6-2 or TRBV6-3 to TRBJ2-1; D may match TRBD1 or TRBD2 (6 bases each). The germline V gene has CDR1 MNHEY and CDR2 SVGEGT. CDR3 size: 16 residues. V was cut by 6 bases and J by 5 bases, with 20 bases left in between. This chain's CDR3 is CASSRRGVGAHNEQFF. The CDR3 nucleotides read TGTGCCAGCAGCCGAAGGGGGGTGGGGGCGCACAATGAGCAGTTCTTC.

The table lists this clonotype with many counts. This chain links TRBV7-2 with TRBJ2-1, with D maybe TRBD1 (5 bases). The germline gives CDR1 SGHTA, CDR2 FQGNSA. With 3 bases removed from V and 10 bases from J, the gap between germline ends came to 22 bases. The CDR3 sequence is 16 residues long. DNA of the CDR3: TGTGCCAGCAGCTTCCCTTCGGGCAGGACAAGCATCGAGCAGTTCTTC. Translating gives CASSFPSGRTSIEQFF.

This clonotype was observed a few times. V and J are TRBV7-9 and TRBJ1-2; 7 bases fit TRBD1. V lost 5 bases, J lost 7 bases, and 10 bases stayed unmatched. Per the germline V gene, CDR1 is SEHNR and CDR2 is FQNEAQ (reference sequence). The CDR3 contains 14 residues. CDR3 amino acids: CASSMTGRDGGYTF. The CDR3 nucleotides read TGTGCCAGCAGCATGACAGGGAGAGACGGTGGCTACACCTTC.

This clonotype was seen many times. The J gene is TRBJ1-4, the V gene TRBV5-1, with D unclear. V dropped 4 bases and J dropped 5 bases, with 12 bases sitting between them. The germline gives CDR1 SGHRS, CDR2 YFSETQ. The CDR3 runs to 14 residues. CDR3 in DNA: TGCGCCAGCAGCGATCCCGGGAGCAATGAAAAACTGTTTTTT. Translated: CASSDPGSNEKLFF.

V gene TRBV29-1 combines with J gene TRBJ1-1; D is uncertain. Trimming shortened V by 5 bases and J by 6 bases, and 10 bases separated the two germline ends. This CDR3 is 11 amino acids long. Germline V gene sequence: CDR1 SQVTM, CDR2 ANQGSEA. CDR3 residues: CSVPSDAEAFF. DNA for the CDR3: TGCAGCGTTCCGTCCGACGCTGAAGCTTTCTTT. Variable domain in full (rest from reference TRBV29-1 and TRBJ1-1): SAVISQKPSRDICQRGTSLTIQCQVDSQVTMMFWYRQQPGQSLTLIATANQGSEATYESGFVIDKFPISRPNLTFSTLTVSNMSPEDSSIYLCSVPSDAEAFFGQGTRLTVV.

This clonotype was recorded at least ten times. V is TRBV18 and J is TRBJ1-2; D is uncertain. V lost 5 bases and J 2 bases, leaving 18 bases between the germline ends. The germline CDR1 and CDR2 sequences are KGHSH and LQKENI. This CDR3 contains 16 residues. This chain's CDR3 is CASSSDLMRVNYGYTF. For the CDR3, the DNA is TGTGCCAGCTCATCCGACCTTATGAGGGTAAACTATGGCTACACCTTC.

In its sample, this clonotype was seen a few times. The chain recombines TRBV4-1 with TRBJ2-4; D gene uncertain. V lost 3 bases and J lost 0, with 9 bases in between. The CDR3 length is 15 residues. The germline V gene has CDR1 MGHRA and CDR2 YSYEKL. The CDR3 loop reads CASSHGPVAKNIQYF. For the CDR3, the DNA is TGCGCCAGCAGCCATGGACCTGTAGCCAAAAACATTCAGTACTTC.

V gene TRBV5-1 combines with J gene TRBJ2-3, with D perhaps being TRBD1 or TRBD2 (5 bases each). The CDR3 length is 14 residues. Per germline, CDR1 SGHRS and CDR2 YFSETQ. V was cut by 4 bases and J by 0 bases, with 9 bases left in between. The CDR3 DNA sequence: TGCGCCAGCAGCATCGGGGCCAGCACAGATACGCAGTATTTT. Protein product: CASSIGASTDTQYF.

This clonotype was picked up many times. The chain links TRBV30 to TRBJ1-2, with D possibly TRBD1 on 6 matching bases. The CDR3 runs 12 residues. Germline loops: CDR1 GTSNPN, CDR2 SVGIG (reference sequence). Trimming took 8 bases from V and 8 from J, leaving 18 bases between them. This CDR3 reads CAGNRVLAGYTF. The CDR3 DNA reads as TGTGCCGGAAACAGGGTCTTGGCGGGCTACACCTTC.

This chain uses TRBV7-8 with TRBJ2-7; no clear D. From germline, CDR1 is SGHVS and CDR2 FQNEAQ. The CDR3 contains 15 residues. Trimming left V 2 bases short and J 0 bases short, with 11 bases between. The CDR3 spells CASSLRGVGSYEQYF. DNA for the CDR3: TGTGCCAGCAGCTTACGTGGAGTTGGCTCCTACGAGCAGTACTTC.

At least ten counts were recorded for this clonotype. The chain has TRBV12-5 and TRBJ2-3, with TRBD1 matching 11 bases. J gave up 4 bases and V 6 bases, and 9 bases lay outside the gene matches. CDR3 size: 16 residues. Per germline, CDR1 LGHNT and CDR2 FRNRAP. CDR3 in DNA: TGTGCTAGTGGGAGGACAGGGGGCAGTGTAGCAGATACGCAGTATTTT. Translation: CASGRTGGSVADTQYF.

CDR3 protein: CASSLRGISYEQYF. As DNA, the CDR3 is TGTGCCAGCAGCTTAAGGGGAATCTCATACGAGCAGTACTTC. The gene calls are TRBV7-2 and TRBJ2-7; a weak D match, TRBD1 (5 bases). V was pared by 2 bases and J by 4 bases, with 12 bases between. Germline assignment: CDR1 SGHTA and CDR2 FQGNSA. The CDR3 has 14 amino acids. Combining the CDR3 with reference TRBV7-2 and TRBJ2-7 gives the whole variable domain GAGVSQSPSNKVTEKGKDVELRCDPISGHTALYWYRQSLGQGLEFLIYFQGNSAPDKSGLPSDRFSAERTGGSVSTLTIQRTQQEDSAVYLCASSLRGISYEQYFGPGTRLTVT.

A few counts support this clonotype. V is TRBV19 and J is TRBJ2-7; 8 bases match TRBD1. The V gene's germline CDR1 is LNHDA and CDR2 SQIVND (reference sequence). The CDR3 runs 15 residues. After removal of 5 bases from V and 3 bases from J, the junction contained 9 bases not matched to a gene. CDR3 in amino acids: CASSVTGGYGYEQYF. The CDR3 DNA sequence: TGTGCCAGTAGTGTCACAGGGGGATATGGCTACGAGCAGTACTTC.

This clonotype was counted many times. This rearrangement joins TRBV13 to TRBJ2-3; D is unclear. Germline values: CDR1 PRHDT, CDR2 FYEKMQ (reference sequence). The CDR3 runs 15 residues. V lost 5 bases, J lost 0 bases, and 12 bases lay in between. The CDR3 is CASSPQFGSTDTQYF. The CDR3 DNA reads TGTGCCAGCAGCCCCCAGTTCGGTAGCACAGATACGCAGTATTTT.

This clonotype has ten or more counts. The chain couples TRBV12-3 or TRBV12-4 to TRBJ2-5, with 8 nucleotides matching TRBD2. Trimming at V came to 5 bases and at J to 1 base, leaving 9 bases not matched to a gene. The CDR3 is 16 amino acids. Written as DNA, the CDR3 is TGTGCCAGCAGTCCCATGCGACTAGCGATCCAAGAGACCCAGTACTTC. Translating it yields CASSPMRLAIQETQYF.

This clonotype was seen only a few times. It may be a read error: a sequence one base away is much more abundant. The chain couples TRBV7-2 to TRBJ2-7; no clear D. Trimming removed 5 bases at V and 2 bases at J, with 13 bases between. The germline CDR1 and CDR2 sequences are SGHTA and FQGNSA. CDR3 length equals 14 residues. The CDR3 DNA sequence: TGTGCCAGCAGCATAGAGGCAGCCACCTACGAGCAGTACTTC. It is translated as CASSIEAATYEQYF. The full variable domain, in which reference TRBV7-2 and TRBJ2-7 provide the parts outside the CDR3, is GAGVSQSPSNKVTEKGKDVELRCDPISGHTALYWYRQSLGQGLEFLIYFQGNSAPDKSGLPSDRFSAERTGGSVSTLTIQRTQQEDSAVYLCASSIEAATYEQYFGPGTRLTVT.

The V call is TRBV15, the J call TRBJ1-4; the D is unclear. With 0 bases removed from V and 8 bases from J, the gap between germline ends came to 13 bases. Germline CDR1 reads LNHNV; CDR2 reads YYDKDF (reference sequence). This CDR3 has 15 residues. The CDR3 sequence: CATSREPGTDEKLFF. The CDR3 DNA sequence: TGTGCCACCAGCAGAGAGCCAGGCACAGACGAAAAACTGTTTTTT.